These 23 T cell receptor beta chains came from one sample sequenced in a study of blood T cell repertoires in COVID-19. TCRdb's table, derived via immunoSEQ multiplex PCR, lists solely in-frame clones and lacks some. The sample yields 150,000 to 200,000 clones, about four fifths seen once. The specimen sequenced was peripheral blood. The source of these receptors is a man aged 55 to 70 with active or convalescent COVID-19.

The chain joins TRBV25-1 to TRBJ2-5, with unresolved D. Germline V gives CDR1 MGHDK, CDR2 SYGVNS. V dropped 2 bases and J dropped 5 bases, with 6 bases sitting between them. The CDR3 has 12 residues. In nucleotides, the CDR3 is TGTGCCAGCAGTGAAGTTGGCGAGACCCAGTACTTC. It translates to CASSEVGETQYF.

This clone came up once. This rearrangement joins TRBV7-2 to TRBJ2-1, with 11 bases that match TRBD2. Germline CDR1 and CDR2: SGHTA and FQGNSA. Trimming removed 3 bases from V and 5 bases from J; junction bases left unmatched: 0. The CDR3 is 14 residues long. CDR3 sequence reads: CASSLGLADNEQFF. CDR3 nucleotides: TGTGCCAGCAGCTTGGGACTAGCGGACAATGAGCAGTTCTTC.

This clone has a handful of counts. V and J are TRBV6-4 and TRBJ1-5; unclear D gene. Germline V gene sequence: CDR1 MRHNA, CDR2 SNTAGT. The CDR3 has 15 residues. V lost 3 bases to trimming and J lost 0 bases, with 9 bases between them. CDR3 DNA sequence: TGTGCCAGCAGTGATGCCGGGTATAGCAATCAGCCCCAGCATTTT. This translates into CASSDAGYSNQPQHF.

This rearrangement joins TRBV23-1 to TRBJ1-2; D is perhaps TRBD1 (5 bases). TRBV23-1 is an ORF; its function is uncertain. The V gene lost 5 bases and the J gene lost 2 bases, with 15 bases spanning the gap. This CDR3 comprises 15 residues. The CDR3 sequence is CASSSTQGGNYGYTF. The CDR3 DNA follows: TGCGCCAGCAGTTCAACTCAGGGCGGCAACTATGGCTACACCTTC.

The chain employs TRBV11-2 and TRBJ2-1, with D unclear. The V end was cut by 7 bases, the J end by 8 bases, with 9 bases between. Germline-derived CDR1 and CDR2 are SGHAT and FQNNGV. The CDR3 runs to 11 residues. As DNA, the CDR3 is TGTGCCAGCACCGCCCGGGATGAGCAGTTCTTC. Translation gives CASTARDEQFF.

About this clone: Other DNA sequences from this sample encode an identical CDR3 as well. The chain combines TRBV19 with TRBJ2-1; 9 nucleotides agree with TRBD2. The CDR3 is 17 amino acids. Germline loops: CDR1 LNHDA, CDR2 SQIVND (reference sequence). With V trimmed by 3 bases and J by 2 bases, 8 bases remained unmatched. CDR3 sequence: CASSMGGLAGPYNEQFF. In DNA form, the CDR3 reads TGTGCCAGTAGTATGGGTGGTCTAGCGGGGCCCTACAATGAGCAGTTCTTC.

The sample holds one count of this clone. The rearrangement joins TRBV6-6 to TRBJ2-1; TRBD1 matches 10 bases. CDR1 and CDR2 from the germline V gene are MNHNY and SVGAGI (reference sequence). V lost 7 bases, J lost 5 bases, and 5 bases stayed unmatched. CDR3 length equals 14 residues. The CDR3 region has the DNA TGTGCCAGCACCGGACAGGGGGTGGACAATGAGCAGTTCTTC. Translated, it gives CASTGQGVDNEQFF.

This clone has more than one count but fewer than ten. V is TRBV11-3 and J is TRBJ1-5; TRBD1 matches 9 bases. V lost 5 bases, J lost 1 base, and 6 bases stayed unmatched. CDR1 and CDR2 (germline): SGHNT, YENEEA. CDR3 length: 16 amino acids. This CDR3 reads CASSRDRERSNQPQHF. DNA for the CDR3: TGTGCCAGCAGCCGGGACAGGGAACGAAGCAATCAGCCCCAGCATTTT.

As DNA, the CDR3 is TGTGCCATCAGAGAAACGACCGGGAATGGCTACACCTTC. It is translated as CAIRETTGNGYTF. The rearrangement joins TRBV10-3 to TRBJ1-2; D not certain. The germline V gene encodes CDR1 ENHRY and CDR2 SYGVKD. The CDR3 runs 13 residues. The V end lost 6 bases, the J end lost 6 bases, and 14 bases lay between the germline ends.

CDR3 nucleotides: TGTGCCAGTAGTATAGGTCTCTCCGGGACAGTAGATACGCAGTATTTT. This translates into CASSIGLSGTVDTQYF. The chain uses TRBV19 and TRBJ2-3, with 7 positions matching TRBD1. CDR3 length equals 16 residues. Per germline, CDR1 LNHDA and CDR2 SQIVND (reference sequence). Trimming took 1 base from V and 5 from J; bases not matched to a gene: 9.

The V call is TRBV21-1, the J call TRBJ1-5; the table's D call, TRBD1, has no DNA check behind it. TRBV21-1 is a listed pseudogene. This CDR3 region has 13 residues. The CDR3, as DNA: TGTGCCAGCAGCATAGGGGACACTCAGCCCCAGCATTTT. Translated, it gives CASSIGDTQPQHF.

The J gene is TRBJ2-3, the V gene TRBV4-2; 9 bases agree with TRBD1. The junction had 10 bases not matched to a gene; V was cut back by 1 base and J by 8 bases. The CDR3 contains 16 residues. Germline V gene lookup returns CDR1 LGHNA and CDR2 YNFKEQ. CDR3 sequence reads: CASSQVTGQGYLTQYF. In DNA, the CDR3 is TGTGCCAGCAGCCAAGTGACAGGACAGGGGTATCTTACGCAGTATTTT.

The chain uses TRBV27 and TRBJ1-5; TRBD1 agrees at 9 bases. This CDR3 region has 15 residues. V was clipped by 7 bases and J by 4 bases; unmatched bases: 8. Germline CDR1 and CDR2: MNHEY and SMNVEV (reference sequence). The CDR3 protein is CASIIGQGKNQPQHF. The CDR3 region has the DNA TGTGCCAGCATTATAGGACAGGGGAAGAATCAGCCCCAGCATTTT.

V usage is TRBV27 and J usage is TRBJ1-2; 8 bases agree with TRBD1. Germline loops: CDR1 MNHEY, CDR2 SMNVEV (reference sequence). The junction had 7 bases not matched to a gene; V was cut back by 6 bases and J by 4 bases. The CDR3 length is 14 residues. The CDR3 sequence is CASSTQGALYGYTF. Here the CDR3 DNA reads TGTGCCAGCAGCACCCAGGGGGCCCTCTATGGCTACACCTTC.

The sample holds one count of this clone. The chain joins TRBV2 to TRBJ1-4; 7 nucleotides agree with TRBD1. The CDR3 runs 18 residues. V lost 3 bases to trimming and J lost 0 bases; unmatched junction nucleotides: 10. CDR1 and CDR2 from the germline V gene are SNHLY and FYNNEI. Here the CDR3 reads CASSDETGLFATNEKLFF. CDR3 bases: TGTGCCAGCAGTGACGAGACAGGGCTTTTCGCAACTAATGAAAAACTGTTTTTT.

The chain has TRBV4-2 and TRBJ2-1; D is uncertain. Trimming pared 1 base from V and 0 bases from J, leaving 10 bases between. CDR1 is LGHNA, CDR2 YNFKEQ, per germline. This CDR3 has 16 residues. The CDR3 region has the DNA TGTGCCAGCAGCCAAGGTTCAACCAGCTCCTACAATGAGCAGTTCTTC. Its protein is CASSQGSTSSYNEQFF.

This chain links TRBV21-1 with TRBJ2-1; the table gives TRBD2 as D, unverified against the DNA. TRBV21-1 is a known pseudogene. This CDR3 is built from 18 residues. The CDR3 loop reads CASSTLAGGPLAYNEQFF. CDR3 sequence (DNA): TGTGCCAGCAGCACCCTAGCGGGAGGGCCGCTGGCCTACAATGAGCAGTTCTTC.

This clone was detected only a few times. The rearrangement joins TRBV7-2 to TRBJ1-1; D is perhaps TRBD1 (6 bases). V shed 0 bases and J shed 4 bases, with 12 bases lying between them. The germline V gene has CDR1 SGHTA and CDR2 FQGNSA. CDR3 length: 15 amino acids. The CDR3 protein is CASSLARGRVTEAFF. The CDR3 nucleotides read TGTGCCAGCAGCTTAGCCAGGGGACGTGTCACTGAAGCTTTCTTT.

V usage is TRBV28 and J usage is TRBJ2-6, with unresolved D. V was cut by 2 bases and J by 0 bases, with 17 bases left in between. The CDR3 loop spans 19 amino acids. Germline CDR1 reads MDHEN; CDR2 reads SYDVKM. Here the CDR3 DNA reads TGTGCCAGCAGTTTAGGTACAAGATGGCCCCTCTCTGGGGCCAACGTCCTGACTTTC. Its translation: CASSLGTRWPLSGANVLTF. Filled out from reference TRBV28 and TRBJ2-6, the complete variable domain reads DVKVTQSSRYLVKRTGEKVFLECVQDMDHENMFWYRQDPGLGLRLIYFSYDVKMKEKGDIPEGYSVSREKKERFSLILESASTNQTSMYLCASSLGTRWPLSGANVLTFGAGSRLTVL.

V usage is TRBV12-3 or TRBV12-4 and J usage is TRBJ2-7, with 12 bases aligning to TRBD2. With 10 bases clipped from V and 3 bases from J, the junction kept 4 bases outside the gene matches. The CDR3 contains 13 residues. CDR3 DNA sequence: TGTGCCATCAGGACTAGCGGGAACTACGAGCAGTACTTC. Protein: CAIRTSGNYEQYF.

The CDR3 sequence is CASSARTGPNEKLFF. CDR3 sequence (DNA): TGTGCCAGCAGCGCCCGGACAGGGCCTAATGAAAAACTGTTTTTT. The chain recombines TRBV9 with TRBJ1-4; TRBD1 aligns across 8 bases. Unmatched junction bases numbered 4, after V lost 3 bases and J lost 3 bases. This CDR3 spans 15 amino acids. Germline values: CDR1 SGDLS, CDR2 YYNGEE.

The rearrangement joins TRBV2 to TRBJ2-7; 8 positions match TRBD2. After removal of 6 bases from V and 0 bases from J, the junction contained 7 bases not matched to a gene. CDR1 is SNHLY, CDR2 FYNNEI, per germline. The CDR3 consists of 15 residues. CDR3 DNA: TGTGCCAGCAGACCCCATAGCGGGGCCTCCTACGAGCAGTACTTC. Translating gives CASRPHSGASYEQYF. The entire variable domain, with the rest obtained from reference TRBV2 and TRBJ2-7, is as follows: EPEVTQTPSHQVTQMGQEVILRCVPISNHLYFYWYRQILGQKVEFLVSFYNNEISEKSEIFDDQFSVERPDGSNFTLKIRSTKLEDSAMYFCASRPHSGASYEQYFGPGTRLTVT.

The chain joins TRBV3-1 (or the pseudogene TRBV3-2) to TRBJ2-7; maybe TRBD2 (6 bases). Looked up from germline, CDR1 is LGHDT and CDR2 is YNNKEL (reference sequence). This CDR3 has 16 amino acids. The V gene lost 1 base and the J gene lost 2 bases, with 15 bases spanning the gap. The chain's CDR3 is CASSQGPGGGAYEQYF. The CDR3 nucleotides read TGTGCCAGCAGCCAAGGACCCGGGGGTGGGGCCTACGAGCAGTACTTC.